The entry below gives a single T cell receptor beta chain sequence along with its context. Germline is not matched at one junction end, which may reflect a read error. These data come from a study of CD8 T cells in Susac syndrome. CDR3 size: 11 residues. In germline, CDR1 is SGHRS, CDR2 YFSETQ. cDNA came from about 0.5 to 1 ug RNA primed by random hexamers. TCRdb recomputed calls from the immunoSEQ multiplex PCR reads with MiXCR, one row per CDR3 protein. The data show approximately 120,000 distinct CDR3 sequences, with around 94% seen just once and over 0.065% held by the top ten. The TCR sequence derives from a human donor in good health. V is TRBV5-1 and J is TRBJ2-7; D is unresolved. Sequencing was carried out using CD4+ T cells from PBMCs. As DNA, the CDR3 is TGTGCCAGCAGTTTACGGGACGAGCAGTACTTC. Translation: CASSLRDEQYF.